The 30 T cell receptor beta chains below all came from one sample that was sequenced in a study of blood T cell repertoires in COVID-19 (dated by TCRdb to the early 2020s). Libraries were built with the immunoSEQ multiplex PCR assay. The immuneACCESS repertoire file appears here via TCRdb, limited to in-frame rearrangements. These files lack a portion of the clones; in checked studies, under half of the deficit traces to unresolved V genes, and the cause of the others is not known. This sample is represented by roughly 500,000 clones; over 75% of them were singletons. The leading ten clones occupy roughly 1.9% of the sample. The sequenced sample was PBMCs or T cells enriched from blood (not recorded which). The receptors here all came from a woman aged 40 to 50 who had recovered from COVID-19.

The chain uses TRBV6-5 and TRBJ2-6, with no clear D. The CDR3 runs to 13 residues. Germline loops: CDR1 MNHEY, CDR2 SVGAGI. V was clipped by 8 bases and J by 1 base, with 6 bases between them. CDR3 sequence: CASEASGANVLTF. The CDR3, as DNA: TGTGCCAGCGAAGCATCTGGGGCCAACGTCCTGACTTTC.

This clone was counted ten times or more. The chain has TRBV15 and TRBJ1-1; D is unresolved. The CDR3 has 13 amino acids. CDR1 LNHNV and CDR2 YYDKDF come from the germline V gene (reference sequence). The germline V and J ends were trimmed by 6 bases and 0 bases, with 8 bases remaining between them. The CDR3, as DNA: TGTGCCACCAGTCACAGTATGAACACTGAAGCTTTCTTT. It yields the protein CATSHSMNTEAFF.

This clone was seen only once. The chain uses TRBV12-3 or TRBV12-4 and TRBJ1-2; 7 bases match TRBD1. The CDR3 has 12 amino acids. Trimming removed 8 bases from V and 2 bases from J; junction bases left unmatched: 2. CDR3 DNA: TGTGCCAGCGCACAGGGGAACTATGGCTACACCTTC. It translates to CASAQGNYGYTF.

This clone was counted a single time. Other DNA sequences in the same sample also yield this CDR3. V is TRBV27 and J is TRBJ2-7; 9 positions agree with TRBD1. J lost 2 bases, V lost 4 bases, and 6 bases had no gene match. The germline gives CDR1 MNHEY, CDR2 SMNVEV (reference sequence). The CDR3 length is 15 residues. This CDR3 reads CASSSPGQGTYEQYF. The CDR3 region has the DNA TGTGCCAGCAGTTCACCGGGACAGGGTACCTACGAGCAGTACTTC.

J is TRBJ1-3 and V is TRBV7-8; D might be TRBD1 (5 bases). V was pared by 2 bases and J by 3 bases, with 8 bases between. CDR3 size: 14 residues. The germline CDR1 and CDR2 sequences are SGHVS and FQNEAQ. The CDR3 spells CASSLKGVGNTIYF. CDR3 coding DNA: TGTGCCAGCAGCTTAAAAGGGGTTGGAAACACCATATATTTT.

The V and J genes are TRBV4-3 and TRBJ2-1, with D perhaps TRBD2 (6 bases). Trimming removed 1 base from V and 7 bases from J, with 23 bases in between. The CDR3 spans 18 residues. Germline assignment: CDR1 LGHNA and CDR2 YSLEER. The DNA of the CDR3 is TGCGCCAGCAGCCAAGGTGACGGGAGAAGCCTCCGGGGAAATGAGCAGTTCTTC. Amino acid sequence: CASSQGDGRSLRGNEQFF.

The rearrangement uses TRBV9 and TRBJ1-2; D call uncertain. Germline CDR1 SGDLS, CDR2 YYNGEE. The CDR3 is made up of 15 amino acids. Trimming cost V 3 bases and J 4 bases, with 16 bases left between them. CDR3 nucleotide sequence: TGTGCCAGCAGCGCCCAGGCCAGTACCATCTATGGCTACACCTTC. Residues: CASSAQASTIYGYTF.

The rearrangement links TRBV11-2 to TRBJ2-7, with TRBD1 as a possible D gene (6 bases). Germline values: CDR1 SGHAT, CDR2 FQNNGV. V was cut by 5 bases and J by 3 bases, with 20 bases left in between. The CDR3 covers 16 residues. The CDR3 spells CASSASTSLGGYEQYF. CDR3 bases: TGTGCCAGCAGCGCCTCCACCAGCCTAGGGGGCTACGAGCAGTACTTC.

CDR3 sequence: CASSLVGLGDTGELFF. Written as DNA, the CDR3 is TGTGCCAGCAGTTTAGTGGGGTTGGGAGACACCGGGGAGCTGTTTTTT. The chain is built from TRBV28 and TRBJ2-2; D perhaps matches TRBD2 (5 bases). The germline V gene encodes CDR1 MDHEN and CDR2 SYDVKM. V was trimmed by 2 bases and J by 3 bases, leaving 13 bases between them. The CDR3 spans 16 residues.

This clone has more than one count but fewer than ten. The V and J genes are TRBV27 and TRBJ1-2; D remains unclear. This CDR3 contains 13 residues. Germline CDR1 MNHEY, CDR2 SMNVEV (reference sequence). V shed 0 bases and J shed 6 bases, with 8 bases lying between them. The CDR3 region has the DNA TGTGCCAGCAGTTTATCATGGCGGGATGGCTACACCTTC. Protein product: CASSLSWRDGYTF.

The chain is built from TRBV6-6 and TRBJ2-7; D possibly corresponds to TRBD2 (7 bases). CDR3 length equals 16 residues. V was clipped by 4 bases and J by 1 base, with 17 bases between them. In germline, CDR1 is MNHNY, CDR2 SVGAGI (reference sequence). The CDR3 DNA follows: TGTGCCAGCAGTTCCCCCCGGGGGGCGGCTTCCTACGAGCAGTACTTC. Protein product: CASSSPRGAASYEQYF.

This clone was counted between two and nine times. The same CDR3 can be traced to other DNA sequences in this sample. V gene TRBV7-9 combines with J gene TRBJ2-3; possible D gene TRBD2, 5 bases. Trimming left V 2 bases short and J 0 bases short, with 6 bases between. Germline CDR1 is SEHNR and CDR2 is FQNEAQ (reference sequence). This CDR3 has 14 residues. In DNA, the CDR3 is TGTGCCAGCAGCTTAACGGGGAGCACAGATACGCAGTATTTT. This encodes CASSLTGSTDTQYF.

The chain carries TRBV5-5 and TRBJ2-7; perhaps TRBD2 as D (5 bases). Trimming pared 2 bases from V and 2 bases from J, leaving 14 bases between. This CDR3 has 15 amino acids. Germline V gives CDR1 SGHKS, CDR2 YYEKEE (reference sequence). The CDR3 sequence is CASSFPPGGPYEQYF. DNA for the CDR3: TGTGCCAGCAGCTTTCCCCCCGGCGGGCCCTACGAGCAGTACTTC. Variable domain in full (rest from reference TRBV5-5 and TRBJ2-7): DAGVTQSPTHLIKTRGQQVTLRCSPISGHKSVSWYQQVLGQGPQFIFQYYEKEERGRGNFPDRFSARQFPNYSSELNVNALLLGDSALYLCASSFPPGGPYEQYFGPGTRLTVT.

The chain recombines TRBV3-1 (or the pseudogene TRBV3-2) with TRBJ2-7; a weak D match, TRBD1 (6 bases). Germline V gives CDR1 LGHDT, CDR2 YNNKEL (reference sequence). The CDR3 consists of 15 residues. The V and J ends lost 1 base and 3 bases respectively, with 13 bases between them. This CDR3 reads CASSQVSGRGYEQYF. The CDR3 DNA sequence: TGTGCCAGCAGCCAAGTCTCCGGCAGGGGCTACGAGCAGTACTTC.

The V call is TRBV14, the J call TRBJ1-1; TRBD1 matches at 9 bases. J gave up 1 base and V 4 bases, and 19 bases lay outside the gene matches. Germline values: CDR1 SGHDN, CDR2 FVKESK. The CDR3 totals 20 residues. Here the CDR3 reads CASSRYGVGDRARGNTEAFF. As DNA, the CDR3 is TGTGCCAGCAGCCGTTATGGAGTAGGGGACAGGGCAAGGGGGAACACTGAAGCTTTCTTT.

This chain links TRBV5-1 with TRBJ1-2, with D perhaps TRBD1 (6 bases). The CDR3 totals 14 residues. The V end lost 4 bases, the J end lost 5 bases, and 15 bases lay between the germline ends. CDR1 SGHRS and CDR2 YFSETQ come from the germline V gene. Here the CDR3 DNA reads TGCGCCAGCAGCCGGGACAACCGTGGATATGGCTACACCTTC. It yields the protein CASSRDNRGYGYTF.

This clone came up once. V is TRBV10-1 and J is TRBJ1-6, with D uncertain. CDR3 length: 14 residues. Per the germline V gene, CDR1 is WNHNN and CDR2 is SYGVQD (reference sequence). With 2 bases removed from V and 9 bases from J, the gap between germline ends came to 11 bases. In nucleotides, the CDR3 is TGCGCCAGCAGTGAGACTGTTTCGGGTTCACCCCTCCACTTT. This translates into CASSETVSGSPLHF.

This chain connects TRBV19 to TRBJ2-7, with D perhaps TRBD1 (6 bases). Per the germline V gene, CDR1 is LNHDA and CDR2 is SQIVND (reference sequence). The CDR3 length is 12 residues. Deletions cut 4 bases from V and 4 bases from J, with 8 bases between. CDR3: CASSRTAYEQYF. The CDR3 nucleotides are TGTGCCAGTAGTAGGACAGCTTACGAGCAGTACTTC. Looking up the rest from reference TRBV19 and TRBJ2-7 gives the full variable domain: DGGITQSPKYLFRKEGQNVTLSCEQNLNHDAMYWYRQDPGQGLRLIYYSQIVNDFQKGDIAEGYSVSREKKESFPLTVTSAQKNPTAFYLCASSRTAYEQYFGPGTRLTVT.

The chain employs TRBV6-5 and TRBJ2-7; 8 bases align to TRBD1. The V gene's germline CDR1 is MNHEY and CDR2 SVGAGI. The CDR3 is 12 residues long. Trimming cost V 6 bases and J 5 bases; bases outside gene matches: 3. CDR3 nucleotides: TGTGCCAGCAGCGACAGGGGCGACGAGCAGTACTTC. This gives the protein CASSDRGDEQYF.

The CDR3 region has the DNA TGTGCCAGTAGTATATGGACCCTCCGGAGGGACACTGAAGCTTTCTTT. Its translation is CASSIWTLRRDTEAFF. This rearrangement joins TRBV19 to TRBJ1-1; D is unclear. V dropped 2 bases and J dropped 3 bases, with 16 bases sitting between them. From germline, CDR1 is LNHDA and CDR2 SQIVND (reference sequence). The CDR3 spans 16 residues.

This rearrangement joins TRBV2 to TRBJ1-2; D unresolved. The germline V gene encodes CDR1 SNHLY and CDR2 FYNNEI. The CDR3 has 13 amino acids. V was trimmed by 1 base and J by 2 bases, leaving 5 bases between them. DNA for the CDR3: TGTGCCAGCAGTGAAGAATCGAACTATGGCTACACCTTC. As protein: CASSEESNYGYTF.

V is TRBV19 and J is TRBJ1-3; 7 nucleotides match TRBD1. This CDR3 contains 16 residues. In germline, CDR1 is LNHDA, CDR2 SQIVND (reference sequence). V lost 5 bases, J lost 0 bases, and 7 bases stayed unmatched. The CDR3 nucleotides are TGTGCCAGTAGTTCGGACAGGCTACCCTCTGGAAACACCATATATTTT. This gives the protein CASSSDRLPSGNTIYF.

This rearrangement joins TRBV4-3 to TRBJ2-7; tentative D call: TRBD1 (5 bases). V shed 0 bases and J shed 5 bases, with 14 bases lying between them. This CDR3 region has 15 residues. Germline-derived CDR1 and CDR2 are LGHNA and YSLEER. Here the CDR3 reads CASSQDWGRAHEQYF. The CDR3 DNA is TGCGCCAGCAGCCAAGATTGGGGCAGGGCCCACGAGCAGTACTTC.

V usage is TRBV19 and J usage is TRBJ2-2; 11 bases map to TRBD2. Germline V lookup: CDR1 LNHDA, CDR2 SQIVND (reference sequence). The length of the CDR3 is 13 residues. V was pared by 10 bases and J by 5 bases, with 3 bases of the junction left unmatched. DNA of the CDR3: TGTGCCATCGGGACTAGCGGAACCGGGGAGCTGTTTTTT. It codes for CAIGTSGTGELFF.

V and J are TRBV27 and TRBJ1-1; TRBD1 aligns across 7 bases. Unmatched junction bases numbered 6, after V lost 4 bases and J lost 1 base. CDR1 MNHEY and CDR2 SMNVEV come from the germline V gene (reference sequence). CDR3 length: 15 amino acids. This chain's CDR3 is CASSSDRMPNTEAFF. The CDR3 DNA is TGTGCCAGCAGTTCGGACAGGATGCCGAACACTGAAGCTTTCTTT.

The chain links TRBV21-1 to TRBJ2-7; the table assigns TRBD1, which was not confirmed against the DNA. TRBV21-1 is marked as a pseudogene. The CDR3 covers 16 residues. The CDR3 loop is CASIPPGQGISYEQYF. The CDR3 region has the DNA TGTGCCAGCATCCCCCCCGGACAGGGGATCTCCTACGAGCAGTACTTC.

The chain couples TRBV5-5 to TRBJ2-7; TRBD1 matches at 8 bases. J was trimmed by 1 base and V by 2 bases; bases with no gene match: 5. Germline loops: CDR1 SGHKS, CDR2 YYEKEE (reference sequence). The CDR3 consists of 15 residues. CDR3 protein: CASSLETGESYEQYF. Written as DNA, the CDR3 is TGTGCCAGCAGCTTAGAGACAGGGGAATCCTACGAGCAGTACTTC. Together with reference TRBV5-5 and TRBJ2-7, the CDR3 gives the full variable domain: DAGVTQSPTHLIKTRGQQVTLRCSPISGHKSVSWYQQVLGQGPQFIFQYYEKEERGRGNFPDRFSARQFPNYSSELNVNALLLGDSALYLCASSLETGESYEQYFGPGTRLTVT.

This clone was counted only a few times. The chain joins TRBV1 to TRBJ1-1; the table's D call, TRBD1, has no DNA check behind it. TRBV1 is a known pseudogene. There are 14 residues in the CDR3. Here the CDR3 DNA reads TGCACCAGCAGCCCGGGGACATTCAACACTGAAGCTTTCTTT. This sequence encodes CTSSPGTFNTEAFF.

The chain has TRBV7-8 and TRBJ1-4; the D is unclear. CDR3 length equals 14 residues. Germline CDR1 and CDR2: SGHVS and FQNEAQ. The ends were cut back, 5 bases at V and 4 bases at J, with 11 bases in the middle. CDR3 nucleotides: TGTGCCAGCAGCGACAACCTGAGTAATGAAAAACTGTTTTTT. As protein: CASSDNLSNEKLFF.

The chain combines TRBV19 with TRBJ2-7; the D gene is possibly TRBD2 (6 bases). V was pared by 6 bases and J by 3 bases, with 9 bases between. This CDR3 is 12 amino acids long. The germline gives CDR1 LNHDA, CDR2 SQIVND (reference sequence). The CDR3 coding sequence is TGTGCCAGTAGGCGGGACGGCTACGAGCAGTACTTC. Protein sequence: CASRRDGYEQYF.